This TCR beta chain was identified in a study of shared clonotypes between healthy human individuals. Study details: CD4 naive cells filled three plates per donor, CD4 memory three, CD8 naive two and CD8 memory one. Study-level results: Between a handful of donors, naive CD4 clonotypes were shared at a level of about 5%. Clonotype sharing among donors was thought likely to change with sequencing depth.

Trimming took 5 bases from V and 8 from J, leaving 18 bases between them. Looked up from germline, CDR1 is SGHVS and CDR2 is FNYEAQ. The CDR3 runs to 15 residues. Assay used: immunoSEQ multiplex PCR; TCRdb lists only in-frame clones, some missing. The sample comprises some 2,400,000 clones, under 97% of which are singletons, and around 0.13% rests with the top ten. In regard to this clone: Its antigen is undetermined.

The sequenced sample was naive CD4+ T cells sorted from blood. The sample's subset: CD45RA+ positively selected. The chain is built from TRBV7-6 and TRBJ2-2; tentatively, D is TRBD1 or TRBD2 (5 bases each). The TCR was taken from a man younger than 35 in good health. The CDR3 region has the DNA TGTGCCAGCAGCGGGAGCCCCGACAGCCCAGGGGAGCTGTTTTTT. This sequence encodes CASSGSPDSPGELFF.